The 11 T cell receptor beta chains presented below share a single source sample, sequenced in a study of molecular identifiers for immune sequencing clone quantification. TCRdb reprocessed the PCR reads with MiXCR, giving one entry per CDR3 protein. In the table there are approximately 500,000 distinct CDR3 sequences, about 20% of which are singletons. Sequencing input: naive CD8+ T cells from blood, with Jurkat cell RNA spiked in. Noted subset: FACS-sorted CD8+CD4-CCR7+CD45RA+ naive T cells. These receptors were taken from a human donor in good health. Some libraries in this study had Jurkat cell RNA spiked in.

This clonotype occurred many times. The chain joins TRBV13 to TRBJ2-2; D remains ambiguous. The CDR3 has 14 amino acids. The germline V gene encodes CDR1 PRHDT and CDR2 FYEKMQ (reference sequence). Trimming shortened V by 8 bases and J by 1 base, and 11 bases separated the two germline ends. CDR3 bases: TGTGCCAGCCGCGCGACCCTGAACACCGGGGAGCTGTTTTTT. The encoded protein is CASRATLNTGELFF.

This clonotype was detected only a few times. This chain links TRBV2 with TRBJ2-1, with D uncertain. The CDR3 extends over 17 amino acids. Germline CDR1 and CDR2: SNHLY and FYNNEI. With 3 bases removed from V and 4 bases from J, the gap between germline ends came to 19 bases. CDR3: CASSEPPPSRRYNEQFF. The CDR3 DNA reads as TGTGCCAGCAGTGAGCCCCCTCCCAGTAGGAGATACAATGAGCAGTTCTTC. The complete variable domain, with remaining parts taken from reference TRBV2 and TRBJ2-1, reads EPEVTQTPSHQVTQMGQEVILRCVPISNHLYFYWYRQILGQKVEFLVSFYNNEISEKSEIFDDQFSVERPDGSNFTLKIRSTKLEDSAMYFCASSEPPPSRRYNEQFFGPGTRLTVL.

A word on this clonotype: The junction and the germline gene differ at one end; a read error may be behind it. The chain combines TRBV27 with TRBJ2-2; tentative D call: TRBD2 (5 bases). CDR1 is MNHEY and CDR2 is SMNVEV in the germline V gene (reference sequence). The CDR3 contains 15 residues. The CDR3 protein is CASSALMVYTGELSF. CDR3 nucleotides: TGTGCCAGCAGCGCATTGATGGTCTATACCGGGGAGCTGTCTTTT.

The rearrangement joins TRBV20-1 to TRBJ2-6, with a tentative D call TRBD1 (5 bases). Trimming pared 7 bases from V and 0 bases from J, leaving 16 bases between. CDR1 is DFQATT, CDR2 SNEGSKA, per germline (reference sequence). This CDR3 is built from 16 residues. CDR3 residues: CSGDRLGSSGANVLTF. The CDR3, as DNA: TGCAGTGGAGACAGACTTGGATCCTCTGGGGCCAACGTCCTGACTTTC.

The V gene is TRBV27, the J gene TRBJ2-3; D unclear. Deletions cut 5 bases from V and 2 bases from J, with 17 bases between. Germline CDR1 and CDR2: MNHEY and SMNVEV (reference sequence). CDR3 size: 16 residues. CDR3 residues: CASSIVPSGLTDTQYF. The CDR3 DNA is TGTGCCAGCAGTATCGTCCCCTCGGGCCTCACAGATACGCAGTATTTT.

The chain recombines TRBV6-4 with TRBJ2-1; 10 bases fit TRBD2. CDR1 is MRHNA and CDR2 is SNTAGT in the germline V gene. The CDR3 is made up of 15 amino acids. Unmatched junction bases numbered 2, after V lost 3 bases and J lost 3 bases. The CDR3, as DNA: TGTGCCAGCAGTGAAGGACTAGCGGACTACAATGAGCAGTTCTTC. Translated, it gives CASSEGLADYNEQFF.

This clonotype was found many times. The CDR3 protein is CASSWTRDQPQHF. CDR3 bases: TGTGCCAGCAGTTGGACTAGGGATCAGCCCCAGCATTTT. The chain is built from TRBV28 and TRBJ1-5; D is unclear. The V end was cut by 4 bases, the J end by 5 bases, with 9 bases between. The CDR3 has 13 residues. CDR1 is MDHEN, CDR2 SYDVKM, per germline.

This clonotype was counted ten times or more. The V gene is TRBV7-9, the J gene TRBJ1-2, with D unresolved. This CDR3 has 15 amino acids. V was clipped by 0 bases and J by 4 bases, with 12 bases between them. Germline loops: CDR1 SEHNR, CDR2 FQNEAQ (reference sequence). This CDR3 reads CASSLATDNVYGYTF. CDR3 DNA: TGTGCCAGCAGCTTAGCTACCGATAACGTCTATGGCTACACCTTC.

This clonotype was counted only a few times. The V call is TRBV3-1, the J call TRBJ1-2, with TRBD1 as a possible D gene (6 bases). With 4 bases removed from V and 1 base from J, the gap between germline ends came to 16 bases. CDR3 size: 16 residues. CDR1 is LGHDT and CDR2 is YNNKEL in the germline V gene (reference sequence). The CDR3 loop reads CASSPYLLQGNYGYTF. CDR3 DNA sequence: TGTGCCAGCAGCCCATACCTCCTACAGGGTAACTATGGCTACACCTTC.

The chain uses TRBV19 and TRBJ1-5, with unresolved D. The CDR3 covers 15 residues. Per germline, CDR1 LNHDA and CDR2 SQIVND (reference sequence). Trimming shortened V by 7 bases and J by 0 bases, and 13 bases separated the two germline ends. The CDR3 nucleotides are TGTGCCAGTAAGGACTACAGCTCTAGCAATCAGCCCCAGCATTTT. Its protein product is CASKDYSSSNQPQHF.

In this sample, this clonotype turned up a few times. The CDR3 DNA reads as TGTGCCATCAGTGCAGGGGCCGAGCAGTACTTC. Translated: CAISAGAEQYF. The J gene is TRBJ2-7, the V gene TRBV10-3, with D perhaps TRBD1 (6 bases). There are 11 residues in the CDR3. Per germline, CDR1 ENHRY and CDR2 SYGVKD. The germline V and J ends were trimmed by 4 bases and 6 bases, with 7 bases remaining between them.